Following are 5 T cell receptor beta chains from one sample sequenced in a study of molecular identifiers for immune sequencing clone quantification. Each CDR3 protein gets one entry after TCRdb re-called the PCR reads with MiXCR. The profile shows 300,000 to 400,000 distinct CDR3 sequences, roughly a fifth of them singletons. Sequences were obtained from naive CD8+ T cells from blood, with Jurkat cell RNA spiked in. The subset here: FACS-sorted CD8+CD4-CCR7+CD45RA+ naive T cells. Receptors were obtained from a human donor in good health. Some libraries in this study had Jurkat cell RNA spiked in.

Only a few counts were recorded for this clonotype. The rearrangement links TRBV28 to TRBJ2-7, with D perhaps matching TRBD2 (5 bases). The CDR3 has 15 amino acids. CDR1 is MDHEN and CDR2 is SYDVKM in the germline V gene. V was shortened by 2 bases and J by 5 bases, with 16 bases between the two germline ends. For the CDR3, the DNA is TGTGCCAGCAGTTTAATTGCTTCCCCGGAGGACGAGCAGTACTTC. Encoded protein: CASSLIASPEDEQYF.

This clonotype was counted at least ten times. The chain uses TRBV14 and TRBJ2-3, with no clear D. The length of the CDR3 is 15 residues. Per germline, CDR1 SGHDN and CDR2 FVKESK. Trimming stripped 1 base from V and 6 bases from J, with 14 bases between. In nucleotides, the CDR3 is TGTGCCAGCAGCCAAGTCGCAGGAATTGCGGATACGCAGTATTTT. Protein product: CASSQVAGIADTQYF.

J is TRBJ1-6 and V is TRBV20-1; D remains unclear. Germline-derived CDR1 and CDR2 are DFQATT and SNEGSKA (reference sequence). The CDR3 contains 16 residues. V lost 0 bases, J lost 0 bases, and 9 bases lay in between. CDR3 loop: CSARETLISYNSPLHF. The CDR3 DNA reads as TGCAGTGCTAGAGAGACACTGATCTCCTATAATTCACCCCTCCACTTT.

Turning to this clonotype: The conserved closing phenylalanine or tryptophan is absent in this CDR3, likely reflecting a read error. The chain is built from TRBV10-2 and TRBJ1-6; D is undetermined. Germline V gives CDR1 WSHSY, CDR2 SAAADI. The V and J ends lost 7 bases and 0 bases respectively, with 7 bases between them. The CDR3 is 14 residues long. The CDR3 here is CASMPISYNSPLHS. As DNA, the CDR3 is TGCGCCAGCATGCCTATCTCCTATAATTCACCCCTCCACTCT.

Remarks on this clonotype: Being one base from a much bigger clone, this may be a read error. The conserved phenylalanine or tryptophan normally closing the CDR3 is absent here, so this likely arose from a read error. V gene TRBV7-6 combines with J gene TRBJ2-5, with a weak D call TRBD2 (5 bases). Germline loops: CDR1 SGHVS, CDR2 FNYEAQ. The length of the CDR3 is 13 residues. Trimming cost V 5 bases and J 4 bases, with 11 bases left between them. The CDR3 nucleotides are TGTGCCAGCAGCCCTAGTGCGGGAGAGACCCAGTACTCC. This gives the protein CASSPSAGETQYS.